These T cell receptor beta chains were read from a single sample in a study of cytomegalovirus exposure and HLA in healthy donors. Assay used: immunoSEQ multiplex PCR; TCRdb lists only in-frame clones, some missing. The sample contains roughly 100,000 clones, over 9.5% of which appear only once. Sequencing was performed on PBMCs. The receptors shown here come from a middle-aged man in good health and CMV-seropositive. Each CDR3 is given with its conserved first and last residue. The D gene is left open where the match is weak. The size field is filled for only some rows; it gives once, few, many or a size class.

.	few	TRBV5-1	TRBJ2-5	TGCGCCAGCAGCTTGAGTGTAGCCGATAAGACCCAGTACTTC	CASSLSVADKTQYF
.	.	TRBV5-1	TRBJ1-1	TGCGCCAGCAGCTTGGCAGGGCCGAACACTGAAGCTTTCTTT	CASSLAGPNTEAFF
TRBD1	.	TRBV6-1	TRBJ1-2	TGTGCCAGCAGCCCTGGGACAGTCTATGGCTACACCTTC	CASSPGTVYGYTF
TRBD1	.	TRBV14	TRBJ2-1	TGTGCCAGCAGCCAAGATAGGGGGCCCTACAATGAGCAGTTCTTC	CASSQDRGPYNEQFF
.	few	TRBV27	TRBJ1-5	TGTGCCAGCAGTTGGGGGACTTATGGGCCCCAGCATTTT	CASSWGTYGPQHF
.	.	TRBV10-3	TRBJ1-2	TGTGCCATCAGTGGGGCAGGGAACTATGGCTACACCTTC	CAISGAGNYGYTF
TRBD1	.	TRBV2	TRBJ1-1	TGTGCCAGACCCGGGACAGGGGTCATGAACACTGAAGCTTTCTTT	CARPGTGVMNTEAFF
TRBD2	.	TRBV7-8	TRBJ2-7	TGTGCCAGCAGCTTACTAATGGGAGGGTCCGAGCAGTACTTC	CASSLLMGGSEQYF
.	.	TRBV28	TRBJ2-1	TGTGCCAGCACCCTATACGATGAGCAGTTCTTC	CASTLYDEQFF
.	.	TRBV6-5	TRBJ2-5	TGTGCCAGCAGTTACTCGAGGCAAGGAGCGGAGACCCAGTACTTC	CASSYSRQGAETQYF
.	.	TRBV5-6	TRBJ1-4	TGTGCCAGCACCAACTCCGGGACATCCGAAGAAAAACTGTTTTTT	CASTNSGTSEEKLFF
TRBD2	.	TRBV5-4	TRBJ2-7	TGTGCCAGCAGCCCGAAACCCGGGACTAGCGGCGCCTACGAGCAGTACTTC	CASSPKPGTSGAYEQYF
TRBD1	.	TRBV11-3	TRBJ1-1	TGTGCCAGCAGCTTGGACAGGTCGCGCACTGAAGCTTTCTTT	CASSLDRSRTEAFF
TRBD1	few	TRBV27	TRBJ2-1	TGTGCCAGCACCCCGACAGGGTCCTACAATGAGCAGTTCTTC	CASTPTGSYNEQFF
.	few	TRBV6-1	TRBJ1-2	TGTGCCAGCAGTGTTGAAGCAGACGGGTCTGGCTACACCTTC	CASSVEADGSGYTF
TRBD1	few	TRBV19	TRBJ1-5	TGTGCCAGTGGGGACAGGGCGCGTCAGCCCCAGCATTTT	CASGDRARQPQHF
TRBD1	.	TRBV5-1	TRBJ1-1	TGCGCCAGCAGCGAACAGGGGGGAACGGAAGCTTTCTTT	CASSEQGGTEAFF
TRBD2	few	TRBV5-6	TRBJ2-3	TGTGCCAGCAGCTTGAGCGGGGATCATACGCAGTATTTT	CASSLSGDHTQYF
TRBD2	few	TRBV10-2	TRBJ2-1	TGCGCCAGCAGTGGGACTAGCGCGGATGAGCAGTTCTTC	CASSGTSADEQFF
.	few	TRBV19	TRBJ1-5	TGTGCCAGTACTATGACAGGCGCGGGCAATCAGCCCCAGCATTTT	CASTMTGAGNQPQHF
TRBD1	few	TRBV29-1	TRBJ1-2	TGCAGCGCCCAAGGGAGACAGGGGGCATATTCGCGGGGCTACACCTTC	CSAQGRQGAYSRGYTF
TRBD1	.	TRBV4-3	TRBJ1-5	TGCGCCAGCAGCTCAGTTAGGACAGGGGAGCCCCAGCATTTT	CASSSVRTGEPQHF
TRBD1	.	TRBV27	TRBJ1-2	TGTGCCAGCAGGTTCACAGGGGGCGATGGCTACACCTTC	CASRFTGGDGYTF
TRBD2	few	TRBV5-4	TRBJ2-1	TGTGCCAGCAGCCCGGGGGGAGGTCTTTACTACAATGAGCAGTTCTTC	CASSPGGGLYYNEQFF
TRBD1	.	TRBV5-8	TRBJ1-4	TGTGCCAGCAGCTTGAGACAGGGGGCCAAGGAAAAACTGTTTTTT	CASSLRQGAKEKLFF
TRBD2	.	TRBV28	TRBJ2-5	TGTGCCAGCAGGGCTGGACTAGGGGTAGAGACCCAGTACTTC	CASRAGLGVETQYF
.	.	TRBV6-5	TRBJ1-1	TGTGCCAGCAGTTTACTCGGGAAAGCTCAGAATGAAGCTTTCTTT	CASSLLGKAQNEAFF
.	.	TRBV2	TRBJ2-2	TGTGCCAGCAGTGAACTTTTTAACACCGGGGAGCTGTTTTTT	CASSELFNTGELFF
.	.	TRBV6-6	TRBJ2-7	TGTGCCAGCAGCCAAACAGGCTACGAGCAGTACTTC	CASSQTGYEQYF
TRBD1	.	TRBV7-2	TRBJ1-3	TGTGCCAGCAGCCAGGGGGCAGGAAACACCATATATTTT	CASSQGAGNTIYF
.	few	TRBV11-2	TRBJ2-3	TGTGCCAGCAGCTCGCCCCGACAGGACCCCACAGATACGCAGTATTTT	CASSSPRQDPTDTQYF
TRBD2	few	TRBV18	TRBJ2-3	TGTGCCAGCTCCCCCAGGGGGACTAGCGGAGCAGATACGCAGTATTTT	CASSPRGTSGADTQYF
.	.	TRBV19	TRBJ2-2	TGTGCCAGTAGTCCCCCCGAGATAGCGAACACCGGGGAGCTGTTTTTT	CASSPPEIANTGELFF
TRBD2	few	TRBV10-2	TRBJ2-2	TGCGCCACCTCTAGCGGGGGGCCAGGGGAGCTGTTTTTT	CATSSGGPGELFF
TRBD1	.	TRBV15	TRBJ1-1	TGTGCCACCAGCCCCGGACAGGGGGACTTGAACACTGAAGCTTTCTTT	CATSPGQGDLNTEAFF
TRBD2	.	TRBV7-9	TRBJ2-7	TGTGCCAGCAGCGCACTCCCCGGGACTAGCGGGAACTACGAGCAGTACTTC	CASSALPGTSGNYEQYF
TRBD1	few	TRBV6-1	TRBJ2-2	TGTGCCAGCAGTCCGACAGGGTGGATCCCCGGGGAGCTGTTTTTT	CASSPTGWIPGELFF
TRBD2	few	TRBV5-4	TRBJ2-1	TGTGCCAGCAGCCGGGGTGGGGGGGATCACAATGAGCAGTTCTTC	CASSRGGGDHNEQFF
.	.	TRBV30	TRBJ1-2	TGTGCCTGGACGGTAGCCTATGGCTACACCTTC	CAWTVAYGYTF
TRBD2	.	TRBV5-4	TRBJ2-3	TGTGCCAGCAGCTTTGCGGGAGTAGGAACAGATACGCAGTATTTT	CASSFAGVGTDTQYF
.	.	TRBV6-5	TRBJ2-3	TGTGCCAGCTCTAGGGGGGGAGTGCCCACAGATACGCAGTATTTT	CASSRGGVPTDTQYF
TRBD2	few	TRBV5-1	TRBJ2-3	TGCGCCAGCAGCTTAGGACTAGCGGCAAGCACAGATACGCAGTATTTT	CASSLGLAASTDTQYF
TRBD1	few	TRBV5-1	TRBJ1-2	TGCGCCAGCAGCTTTACAGGGGGAAGAGGCTACACCTTC	CASSFTGGRGYTF
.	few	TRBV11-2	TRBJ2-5	TGTGCCAGCAGAAATGTTAGGGGGACCCAAGAGACCCAGTACTTC	CASRNVRGTQETQYF
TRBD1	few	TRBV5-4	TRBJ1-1	TGTGCCAGCAGAACGCAGCCACAGGGGGCCCGGGCTGAAGCTTTCTTT	CASRTQPQGARAEAFF
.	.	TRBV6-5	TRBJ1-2	TGTGCCAGCAGTTACGACAGAAACTATGGCTACACCTTC	CASSYDRNYGYTF
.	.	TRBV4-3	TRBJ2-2	TGCGCCAGCACTGGGCAGGTTTATTCCGGGGAGCTGTTTTTT	CASTGQVYSGELFF
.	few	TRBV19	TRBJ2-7	TGTGCCAGTAGTATAGACGGCAGACAGCTCTCCTACGAGCAGTACTTC	CASSIDGRQLSYEQYF
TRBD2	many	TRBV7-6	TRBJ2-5	TGTGCCAGCAGCTTACGTGAGGCTAGCGGGTACCAAGAGACCCAGTACTTC	CASSLREASGYQETQYF
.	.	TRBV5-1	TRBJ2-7	TGCGCCAGCAGCTTTATGTCGGGAGTAGGTATTTGGGAGCAGTACTTC	CASSFMSGVGIWEQYF
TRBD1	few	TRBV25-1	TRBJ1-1	TGTGCCAGCAGTCACTATTCCGGGACAGGGGAGAACACTGAAGCTTTCTTT	CASSHYSGTGENTEAFF
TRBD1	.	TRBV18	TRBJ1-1	TGTGCCAGCTCGAACAGGGACAGCCAGAACACTGAAGCTTTCTTT	CASSNRDSQNTEAFF
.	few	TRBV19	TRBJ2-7	TGTGCCAGTAGTGCGACTGCTTCCGACGAGCAGTACTTC	CASSATASDEQYF
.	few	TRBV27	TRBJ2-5	TGTGCCAGCAGTTTAAAGGGGTGGGAGACCCAGTACTTC	CASSLKGWETQYF
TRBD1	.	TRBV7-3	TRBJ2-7	TGTGCCAGCAGCTCAGCCCCGGGACAGGCCTCCTACGAGCAGTACTTC	CASSSAPGQASYEQYF